Listed below are T cell receptor beta chains from one sample, sequenced in a study of T cell responses to AZD1222 COVID-19 vaccine. Clones were read by immunoSEQ multiplex PCR, and TCRdb kept only the in-frame ones, dropping some. In the table there are roughly 98,000 clones, roughly 80% of which are singletons. The source was peripheral blood, collected 28 days after the second AZD1222 dose. The receptor set was obtained from an adult who received the AZD1222 COVID-19 vaccine. The CDR3 runs from the conserved cysteine through the conserved F or W. The D gene is left open where the match is weak. Some rows have no size entry. The others give once, few or many, or a class for an expanded clone.

NA	TRBV4-3	TRBJ1-5	few	TGCGCCAGCAGCCAAAACAGGAATCAGCCCCAGCATTTT	CASSQNRNQPQHF
NA	TRBV5-6	TRBJ1-2	NA	TGTGCCAGCACCTCGAGGTGGGGCGAGACTAACTATGGCTACACCTTC	CASTSRWGETNYGYTF
TRBD1	TRBV9	TRBJ1-1	few	TGTGCCAGCAGCGCGTCGGGACAGTCTGAAGCTTTCTTT	CASSASGQSEAFF
TRBD1	TRBV4-2	TRBJ1-6	few	TGTGCCAGCAGCCCGGGACAGCTTAATTCACCCCTCCACTTT	CASSPGQLNSPLHF
NA	TRBV19	TRBJ1-1	NA	TGTGCCAGTAGTATAGTGGCTAACACTGAAGCTTTCTTT	CASSIVANTEAFF
TRBD2	TRBV7-2	TRBJ2-5	NA	TGTGCCAGCAGCTTGGCAGCGGGGGGGCCCGCGACCCAGTACTTC	CASSLAAGGPATQYF
TRBD1	TRBV11-2	TRBJ1-1	NA	TGTGCCAGCAGCTCGGGACAGGGGGCCCCTTTGAACACTGAAGCTTTCTTT	CASSSGQGAPLNTEAFF
NA	TRBV12-3/TRBV12-4	TRBJ1-2	NA	TGTGCCAGCAGTTTGAACTATGGCTACACCTTC	CASSLNYGYTF
NA	TRBV5-1	TRBJ1-1	NA	TGCGCCAGCAGCTGGTGGGAGAACACTGAAGCTTTCTTT	CASSWWENTEAFF
TRBD2	TRBV20-1	TRBJ2-7	once	TGCAGTGCTAGCCGGGGGGACGAGCAGTACTTC	CSASRGDEQYF
NA	TRBV5-6	TRBJ2-2	NA	TGTGCCAGCAGCTTGGAACCGCGGAGCACCGGGGAGCTGTTTTTT	CASSLEPRSTGELFF
TRBD2	TRBV9	TRBJ2-7	NA	TGTGCCAGCAGCCCCGACCGGGGGGTACCCTACGAGCAGTACTTC	CASSPDRGVPYEQYF
NA	TRBV5-1	TRBJ1-2	NA	TGCGCCAGCAGCTTGGAGTCTGTCAACTATGGCTACACCTTC	CASSLESVNYGYTF
NA	TRBV6-5	TRBJ1-2	once	TGTGCCAGCAGATCAGCAACTAACTATGGCTACACCTTC	CASRSATNYGYTF
NA	TRBV29-1	TRBJ2-5	NA	TGCAGCGTTGAAAAGCCGGGACGAGAGACCCAGTACTTC	CSVEKPGRETQYF
TRBD1	TRBV5-1	TRBJ2-2	NA	TGCGCCAGCAGCTTGGTTCACAGGGGCACCGGGGAGCTGTTTTTT	CASSLVHRGTGELFF
NA	TRBV5-4	TRBJ1-2	NA	TGTGCCAGCAGCTTTGGGGGGGAAAACTATGGCTACACCTTC	CASSFGGENYGYTF
TRBD2	TRBV29-1	TRBJ2-7	few	TGCAGCTTCCAAGGGGGGACTAGGAGGAACGAGCAGTACTTC	CSFQGGTRRNEQYF
TRBD2	TRBV27	TRBJ2-5	NA	TGTGCCAGCAGTTTACAAGCGGGAGAGGGGGAGACCCAGTACTTC	CASSLQAGEGETQYF
TRBD2	TRBV2	TRBJ2-2	once	TGTGCCAGCAGTTCGCGGGGGTACTCCACCGGGGAGCTGTTTTTT	CASSSRGYSTGELFF
NA	TRBV4-1	TRBJ1-1	NA	TGCGCCAGCAGCCAGTACAAGAACACTGAAGCTTTCTTT	CASSQYKNTEAFF
NA	TRBV28	TRBJ1-2	NA	TGTGCCAGCATCGGCGGGGGAGCTAACTATGGCTACACCTTC	CASIGGGANYGYTF
NA	TRBV7-8	TRBJ1-1	NA	TGTGCCAGCAGCCCAGTGGGCAGGGGGAACACTGAAGCTTTCTTT	CASSPVGRGNTEAFF
TRBD1	TRBV5-1	TRBJ2-7	NA	TGCGCCAGCAGCTTGGGGGGGACAGGGAACTACGAGCAGTACTTC	CASSLGGTGNYEQYF
NA	TRBV11-3	TRBJ1-1	NA	TGTGCCAGCAGCTTTGGTGAGAACACTGAAGCTTTCTTT	CASSFGENTEAFF
NA	TRBV19	TRBJ1-5	NA	TGTGCCAGTAGTATTTCAAGAGACGCTCAGCCCCAGCATTTT	CASSISRDAQPQHF
NA	TRBV9	TRBJ1-2	NA	TGTGCCAGCAGCATGACATCCTTTGGCTACACCTTC	CASSMTSFGYTF
NA	TRBV6-1	TRBJ2-7	once	TGTGCCAGCAGTGAACAGGTCCCCCTCGCCTTCTACGAGCAGTACTTC	CASSEQVPLAFYEQYF
NA	TRBV29-1	TRBJ1-2	NA	TGCAGCGTGGGGATTACGGACTATGGCTACACCTTC	CSVGITDYGYTF
TRBD1	TRBV25-1	TRBJ2-5	NA	TGTGCCAGCAGTGGTCCGAGGACAGGGGTCCAAGAGACCCAGTACTTC	CASSGPRTGVQETQYF
TRBD2	TRBV6-4	TRBJ2-5	NA	TGTGCCAGCAGTGACGGGCGGGGGTACCAAGAGACCCAGTACTTC	CASSDGRGYQETQYF
NA	TRBV27	TRBJ1-3	NA	TGTGCCAGCAGTTCCATGGGGCCCGGAAACACCATATATTTT	CASSSMGPGNTIYF
NA	TRBV5-4	TRBJ1-2	NA	TGTGCCAGCAGCTTGGACAGGGCAAACTATGGCTACACCTTC	CASSLDRANYGYTF
NA	TRBV7-2	TRBJ1-1	NA	TGTGCCAGCAGCTTAGAGCCGAACACTGAAGCTTTCTTT	CASSLEPNTEAFF
NA	TRBV6-1	TRBJ1-5	NA	TGTGCCAGCAGTGATTATGCGAGCCGGGGCAATCAGCCCCAGCATTTT	CASSDYASRGNQPQHF
TRBD2	TRBV7-3	TRBJ2-1	NA	TGTGCCAGCAGCTTAAAGCCTAGATCCGGGACTAGCGGGAGATGGGGCTCCTACAATGAGCAGTTCTTC	CASSLKPRSGTSGRWGSYNEQFF
NA	TRBV4-1	TRBJ1-1	NA	TGCGCCAGCAGCCAATCCGGGGGGCATTCGGGTGAAGCTTTCTTT	CASSQSGGHSGEAFF
NA	TRBV5-8	TRBJ2-5	NA	TGTGCCAGCAGCCGGGGGTTGGAGACCCAGTACTTC	CASSRGLETQYF
NA	TRBV28	TRBJ2-1	NA	TGTGCCAGCAGTACGCGGATCTTCGGGATATACAATGAGCAGTTCTTC	CASSTRIFGIYNEQFF
TRBD1	TRBV2	TRBJ2-5	NA	TGTGCCAGCAGTGGACAGGGGGTCTTCCAAGAGACCCAGTACTTC	CASSGQGVFQETQYF
NA	TRBV24-1	TRBJ1-1	NA	TGTGCCACCAGTGACCCTGGTTCCCCTGAAGCTTTCTTT	CATSDPGSPEAFF
TRBD1	TRBV7-2	TRBJ1-1	once	TGTGCCAGCAGCTTAGCGCCAGGGGGGCAATCGAAAGCTTTCTTT	CASSLAPGGQSKAFF
NA	TRBV5-1	TRBJ1-3	NA	TGCGCCAGCAGCTTGGTTAGCGGGGAGAACACCATATATTTT	CASSLVSGENTIYF
NA	TRBV3-1/TRBV3-2	TRBJ2-3	NA	TGTGCCAGCAGCCAGAGGGGCACAGATACGCAGTATTTT	CASSQRGTDTQYF
TRBD2	TRBV11-2	TRBJ2-5	few	TGTGCCAGCAGCCCCCGGACTAGCGGACCTGGAGAGACCCAGTACTTC	CASSPRTSGPGETQYF
NA	TRBV14	TRBJ1-1	NA	TGTGCCAGCAGCCAAGGAGCGAACACTGAAGCTTTCTTT	CASSQGANTEAFF
TRBD1	TRBV10-3	TRBJ1-4	NA	TGTGCCATCAGTGACACTACAGGGGTTAATGAAAAACTGTTTTTT	CAISDTTGVNEKLFF
NA	TRBV27	TRBJ2-7	NA	TGTGCCAGCAGTTTATCGCCAGGGAGCTCCTACGAGCAGTACTTC	CASSLSPGSSYEQYF
TRBD2	TRBV5-1	TRBJ2-3	NA	TGCGCCAGCAGCTCACTAGCGGGGGGGCAAGCAGATACGCAGTATTTT	CASSSLAGGQADTQYF
TRBD1	TRBV5-5	TRBJ2-1	NA	TGTGCCAGCAGCCCTCCCGGGACAGGGCTTGAGCAGTTCTTC	CASSPPGTGLEQFF
NA	TRBV5-1	TRBJ1-4	NA	TGCGCCAGCAGCTTGGTTGGGAGGGCTAATGAAAAACTGTTTTTT	CASSLVGRANEKLFF